This entry features one T cell receptor beta chain sequence. Its antigen is currently not known. No much larger clone exists at a distance of one base, and base qualities are not known. The record originates from a study of blood T cell repertoires in COVID-19 (dated by TCRdb to 2018 to 2021). The study in broad terms: The collaborator samples originated in the United States, Italy and Spain and spanned the acute and convalescent phases of COVID-19. The prospective study material was composed of cDNA or gDNA derived from T cells, B-cell-depleted T cells, or PBMCs. The dataset comprised deeply sampled blood TCRbeta repertoires from subjects exposed to, actively infected with, or recovered from COVID-19. The repertoires were released in a freely available public database intended as a resource for research on the immune response to SARS-CoV-2. The samples were drawn from the first 160 participants of the ongoing ImmuneRACE study and from over 950 subjects provided by 6 global collaborators. A de-identified subject ID, COVID-19 status, age in years and sex were almost always included in the sample metadata. Where available, HLA class I and class II types were obtained from metadata supplied by the sample provider rather than from assay-based typing.

Broader findings and caveats from the paper: Clinical and demographic metadata were provided uncurated, with the amount varying by source and participant.

CDR1 SGHRS and CDR2 YFSETQ were looked up in the germline V gene. There are 15 amino acids in the CDR3, from cysteine to phenylalanine inclusive. Only the CDR3 region is kept as DNA, spanning 45 bases read in frame from base 1. V is cut by 0 bases and J by 2 bases, and the space between the germline ends is 9 bases. The collaborating institutions used their own protocols to collect whole blood in K2EDTA tubes. For TCRbeta analysis, collaborators shipped samples in one of three forms: frozen whole blood, isolated PBMCs, or DNA extracted from either of those sample types. TCRbeta CDR3 regions were amplified from genomic DNA by means of the immunoSEQ Assay, a bias-controlled multiplex PCR. The study's own analysis went as follows. Within the assay, amplification of reference gene primers was used to estimate how many nucleated cells each sample contained. To quantify the absolute abundance of each unique TCRbeta CDR3 rearrangement, sequence reads were collapsed and filtered. For each sample, productive Simpson clonality was calculated by taking the square root of Simpson's diversity index across productive rearrangements. In TCRdb, the immuneACCESS table is reduced to in-frame sequences with V and J assigned. These tables do not hold every clone; where another copy was compared, an unresolved V gene accounts for under half, and the others remain unexplained. D and trimming were read from the DNA, whereas the V and J calls and clone size are those reported in that table. A total of about 13,000 clones appear in this sample, around 91% of them only once. The ten largest make up less than 25% of the sample.

The chain is made from TRBV5-1 and TRBJ2-1; perhaps TRBD2 is the D gene, with 6 bases matching. This TCR was sampled from a human donor with active COVID-19. The donor label of this sample is uncertain. Sequenced material: peripheral blood. The nucleotides read TGCGCCAGCAGCTTGGCCTTAGCGGCCTACAATGAGCAGTTCTTC. It encodes CASSLALAAYNEQFF.